This record covers a single T cell receptor beta chain. Germline V CDR1 and CDR2: DFQATT, SNEGSKA (reference sequence). CDR3 length equals 16 residues. Losses at the gene ends were 1 base for V and 6 bases for J; bases not matched to a gene: 12. The sample originates from a study of patients and donors after allogeneic stem cell transplantation. One entry per CDR3 protein results from TCRdb running MiXCR on the RT-PCR reads. The sample has 400,000 to 500,000 distinct CDR3 sequences; 16% are singletons. The sample comprised blood, either unsorted or a sorted T cell fraction (not recorded which). This chain joins TRBV20-1 and TRBJ2-3, with 8 bases matching TRBD2. The receptor comes from a human donor who was either an allogeneic HSCT recipient or a stem cell or donor lymphocyte infusion donor (not recorded which). It is not recorded whose cells these are; they may come from a transplant donor. The CDR3 bases are TGCAGTGCTAGAGTCGGAGTAAGCGGGAGTACTGATACGCAGTATTTT. Protein: CSARVGVSGSTDTQYF.